The 21 T cell receptor beta chains below all came from one sample that was sequenced in a study of cytomegalovirus exposure and HLA in healthy donors. Primers included in the PCR were 60 Vbeta and 13 Jbeta primers. Profiled with immunoSEQ multiplex PCR; TCRdb holds only in-frame clones, not every one. The sample holds roughly 100,000 clones, 69% seen once. The sample was PBMCs. Receptors originate from a man aged 25 to 45 in good health and CMV-seronegative.

The chain links TRBV18 to TRBJ1-1; 7 bases match TRBD1. This CDR3 has 13 amino acids. CDR1 is KGHSH and CDR2 is LQKENI in the germline V gene. V shed 8 bases, J shed 7 bases, and the junction held 10 bases outside the gene matches. Written as DNA, the CDR3 is TGTGCCAGCGCCGCTTGGACAGGACTTGAAGCTTTCTTT. This encodes CASAAWTGLEAFF. The complete variable domain, with remaining parts taken from reference TRBV18 and TRBJ1-1, reads NAGVMQNPRHLVRRRGQEARLRCSPMKGHSHVYWYRQLPEEGLKFMVYLQKENIIDESGMPKERFSAEFPKEGPSILRIQQVVRGDSAAYFCASAAWTGLEAFFGQGTRLTVV.

The rearrangement links TRBV6-6 to TRBJ1-2; TRBD1 matches at 7 bases. From germline, CDR1 is MNHNY and CDR2 SVGAGI (reference sequence). CDR3 length: 14 residues. V lost 2 bases and J lost 4; bases outside the gene matches: 4. CDR3 protein: CASSYKGASYGYTF. DNA for the CDR3: TGTGCCAGCAGTTACAAGGGGGCGAGCTATGGCTACACCTTC.

V usage is TRBV28 and J usage is TRBJ1-5; 7 positions agree with TRBD1. Germline values: CDR1 MDHEN, CDR2 SYDVKM. With V trimmed by 5 bases and J by 7 bases, 8 bases remained unmatched. CDR3 length equals 14 residues. The CDR3 region is CASSPGQVLQPQHF. For the CDR3, the DNA is TGTGCCAGCAGTCCCGGACAGGTCCTACAGCCCCAGCATTTT.

The CDR3 DNA reads as TGTGCCAGCAGGGGGACAGGCGTCACCGGGGAGCTGTTTTTT. Translated, it gives CASRGTGVTGELFF. The V and J genes are TRBV25-1 and TRBJ2-2, with 8 bases fitting TRBD1. Germline values: CDR1 MGHDK, CDR2 SYGVNS. CDR3 size: 14 residues. V gave up 6 bases and J gave up 4 bases; unmatched junction bases: 4.

The chain is built from TRBV9 and TRBJ2-3; 8 nucleotides agree with TRBD2. This CDR3 has 16 amino acids. The junction had 11 bases not matched to a gene; V was cut back by 5 bases and J by 3 bases. Germline assignment: CDR1 SGDLS and CDR2 YYNGEE. The CDR3 loop is CASSSKSGGRTDTQYF. Here the CDR3 DNA reads TGTGCCAGCAGTTCCAAATCGGGCGGGAGGACAGATACGCAGTATTTT.

The chain has TRBV15 and TRBJ1-4, with 11 bases identical to TRBD1. This CDR3 comprises 15 residues. V dropped 1 base and J dropped 9; count of bases not matched to a gene: 4. The germline V gene has CDR1 LNHNV and CDR2 YYDKDF (reference sequence). The CDR3: CATSRGGTGGQKLFF. CDR3 nucleotide sequence: TGTGCCACCAGCAGAGGAGGGACAGGGGGACAAAAACTGTTTTTT. The entire variable domain, with the rest obtained from reference TRBV15 and TRBJ1-4, is as follows: DAMVIQNPRYQVTQFGKPVTLSCSQTLNHNVMYWYQQKSSQAPKLLFHYYDKDFNNEADTPDNFQSRRPNTSFCFLDIRSPGLGDTAMYLCATSRGGTGGQKLFFGSGTQLSVL.

This sequence joins TRBV7-9 and TRBJ2-1; the match to TRBD2 covers 13 bases. The V gene's germline CDR1 is SEHNR and CDR2 FQNEAQ (reference sequence). Trimming cost V 8 bases and J 8 bases; bases outside gene matches: 9. CDR3 length: 15 residues. The CDR3 coding sequence is TGTGCCAGCGTATCCGGGACTAGCGGGACGGATGAGCAGTTCTTC. Translating gives CASVSGTSGTDEQFF.

The chain links TRBV7-9 to TRBJ1-1; the D is unclear. The CDR3 is made up of 14 amino acids. Germline V gives CDR1 SEHNR, CDR2 FQNEAQ (reference sequence). Trimming stripped 2 bases from V and 4 bases from J, with 11 bases between. Here the CDR3 DNA reads TGTGCCAGCAGCTTACTGGCGGGGAGCACTGAAGCTTTCTTT. It yields the protein CASSLLAGSTEAFF.

In regard to this clone: A junction end diverges from the germline sequence, so it may reflect a read error. The rearrangement joins TRBV19 to TRBJ2-6, with 8 bases identical to TRBD2. Per the germline V gene, CDR1 is LNHDA and CDR2 is SQIVND (reference sequence). This CDR3 is 17 amino acids long. Here the CDR3 reads CASSNVIAGPRANGLTF. The CDR3 bases are TGTGCCAGTAGTAACGTCATAGCGGGGCCTAGGGCCAACGGCCTGACTTTC.

This rearrangement joins TRBV6-1 to TRBJ1-1; possibly TRBD1 for D (6 bases). Looked up from germline, CDR1 is MNHNS and CDR2 is SASEGT. V was trimmed by 5 bases and J by 5 bases, leaving 15 bases between them. The CDR3 has 14 amino acids. The CDR3 protein is CASSSDSSWTEAFF. CDR3 in DNA: TGTGCCAGCAGTTCGGACAGTTCTTGGACTGAAGCTTTCTTT.

The chain has TRBV5-4 and TRBJ2-7; 10 bases agree with TRBD1. The germline gives CDR1 SGHNT, CDR2 YYREEE (reference sequence). V shed 3 bases, J shed 3 bases, and the junction held 3 bases outside the gene matches. The CDR3 length is 14 residues. CDR3 bases: TGTGCCAGCAGCTCGGGACAGGGGATCTACGAGCAGTACTTC. It specifies CASSSGQGIYEQYF.

This chain joins TRBV13 and TRBJ2-1, with a weak D call TRBD1 (6 bases). V lost 5 bases, J lost 13 bases, and 18 bases lay in between. Germline values: CDR1 PRHDT, CDR2 FYEKMQ (reference sequence). The CDR3 is made up of 13 amino acids. CDR3 DNA sequence: TGTGCCAGCAGCCAGGGGTCCGGGACAAACCAGTTCTTC. Residues: CASSQGSGTNQFF. The variable domain in full, completed from reference TRBV13 and TRBJ2-1, reads AAGVIQSPRHLIKEKRETATLKCYPIPRHDTVYWYQQGPGQDPQFLISFYEKMQSDKGSIPDRFSAQQFSDYHSELNMSSLELGDSALYFCASSQGSGTNQFFGPGTRLTVL.

This chain uses TRBV18 with TRBJ1-1, with TRBD1 matching 11 bases. The germline V gene has CDR1 KGHSH and CDR2 LQKENI. The CDR3 runs 14 residues. V was clipped by 6 bases and J by 5 bases; unmatched bases: 5. The CDR3 protein is CASSKDRGPTEAFF. Here the CDR3 DNA reads TGTGCCAGCTCGAAGGACAGGGGGCCTACTGAAGCTTTCTTT.

The rearrangement uses TRBV9 and TRBJ2-2, with 9 bases fitting TRBD1. The V gene end was trimmed by 4 bases and the J gene end by 5 bases; junction bases not matched to a gene: 9. The CDR3 is 16 amino acids. Germline V gene sequence: CDR1 SGDLS, CDR2 YYNGEE. CDR3 sequence: CASSTGTGRGTGELFF. Here the CDR3 DNA reads TGTGCCAGCAGCACCGGGACAGGGCGGGGGACCGGGGAGCTGTTTTTT. The full variable domain, with the rest looked up from reference TRBV9 and TRBJ2-2, is DSGVTQTPKHLITATGQRVTLRCSPRSGDLSVYWYQQSLDQGLQFLIQYYNGEERAKGNILERFSAQQFPDLHSELNLSSLELGDSALYFCASSTGTGRGTGELFFGEGSRLTVL.

This clone was detected only a few times. This chain links TRBV4-3 with TRBJ2-2; 9 nucleotides align to TRBD1. V lost 4 bases, J lost 4 bases, and 4 bases stayed unmatched. Germline loops: CDR1 LGHNA, CDR2 YSLEER. This CDR3 is built from 15 residues. CDR3 sequence: CASSRGQGTTGELFF. CDR3 DNA: TGCGCCAGCAGCCGGGGACAGGGTACCACCGGGGAGCTGTTTTTT.

This clone was seen once. The chain couples TRBV7-8 to TRBJ2-7; TRBD2 might be the D (6 bases). Germline-derived CDR1 and CDR2 are SGHVS and FQNEAQ. The CDR3 covers 17 residues. With 1 base removed from V and 3 bases from J, the gap between germline ends came to 19 bases. As DNA, the CDR3 is TGTGCCAGCAGCTTAGATTGGGGCGCGGGGTCAGGCTACGAGCAGTACTTC. This translates into CASSLDWGAGSGYEQYF.

V and J are TRBV6-5 and TRBJ2-5; D is possibly TRBD2 (6 bases). Trimming took 6 bases from V and 5 from J, leaving 16 bases between them. CDR1 and CDR2 from the germline V gene are MNHEY and SVGAGI. The CDR3 sequence is 14 residues long. CDR3 DNA sequence: TGTGCCAGCAGCTTCCGGAGGGATGGTGAGACCCAGTACTTC. This codes for CASSFRRDGETQYF.

The J gene is TRBJ1-5, the V gene TRBV5-1; the match to TRBD1 covers 8 bases. The CDR3 is made up of 14 amino acids. Unmatched junction bases numbered 7, after V lost 4 bases and J lost 7 bases. Per germline, CDR1 SGHRS and CDR2 YFSETQ. The CDR3 reads CASSIQGGEQPQHF. The CDR3 DNA reads TGCGCCAGCAGCATACAGGGGGGAGAGCAGCCCCAGCATTTT.

The chain recombines TRBV7-9 with TRBJ1-4; a weak D match, TRBD1 (5 bases). Germline V CDR1 and CDR2: SEHNR, FQNEAQ (reference sequence). Trimming stripped 4 bases from V and 0 bases from J, with 18 bases between. The CDR3 covers 18 residues. The CDR3, as DNA: TGTGCCAGCAGCTCTGGGTCCCCGAAGGGGTCAACTAATGAAAAACTGTTTTTT. This codes for CASSSGSPKGSTNEKLFF.

J is TRBJ2-3 and V is TRBV5-4; 7 positions match TRBD1. Germline CDR1 SGHNT, CDR2 YYREEE (reference sequence). This CDR3 comprises 17 residues. Trimming cost V 0 bases and J 1 base; bases outside gene matches: 8. The CDR3 loop reads CASSLGQGNSRTDTQYF. CDR3 in DNA: TGTGCCAGCAGCTTGGGACAGGGAAACTCACGCACAGATACGCAGTATTTT.

The chain combines TRBV2 with TRBJ2-1; TRBD2 is a possible D gene (5 bases). CDR3 length: 12 amino acids. Trimming took off 7 bases at V and 10 bases at J, with 14 bases between the two ends. Germline assignment: CDR1 SNHLY and CDR2 FYNNEI. The CDR3 DNA sequence: TGTGCCAGCAACCGGGGAACCAGGGAGCAGTTCTTC. Its translation is CASNRGTREQFF.